This section outlines one T cell receptor beta chain sequence together with its context. No antigen is known for it. The CDR3 sequence is 16 residues long. Between the trimmed V and J ends, which lost 1 base and 0 bases, there was a span of 9 bases. The germline V gene encodes CDR1 KGHSH and CDR2 LQKENI. The source of the sample is a study of vaccination effects on CD4 cells after COVID-19. Prior to sequencing, the ViraFEST assay stimulated PBMC with viral peptide pools, which expanded the antigen-specific CD4+ T cells. A roughly ten-day culture period preceded the isolation of CD4+ T cells. Vaccination of participants consisted of two doses of either the BNT162b2 or mRNA-1273 vaccine. Replacing half the medium with IL-2 medium was done on days 3 and 7. Assay used: immunoSEQ multiplex PCR; TCRdb lists only in-frame clones, some missing. The table records 27,000 or so clones, about four fifths of them present only once.

This chain connects TRBV18 to TRBJ2-2, with unresolved D. The sample consisted of CD4+ T cells from PBMCs cultured with HCoV-NL63 spike peptides, taken after COVID-19 vaccination. The clonotype originates from a human donor who received a COVID-19 vaccine. Some clones in this sample may be carry-over from other donors' samples. The CDR3 is CASSPQSLTNTGELFF. The CDR3 bases are TGTGCCAGCTCACCACAGTCTCTGACGAACACCGGGGAGCTGTTTTTT.